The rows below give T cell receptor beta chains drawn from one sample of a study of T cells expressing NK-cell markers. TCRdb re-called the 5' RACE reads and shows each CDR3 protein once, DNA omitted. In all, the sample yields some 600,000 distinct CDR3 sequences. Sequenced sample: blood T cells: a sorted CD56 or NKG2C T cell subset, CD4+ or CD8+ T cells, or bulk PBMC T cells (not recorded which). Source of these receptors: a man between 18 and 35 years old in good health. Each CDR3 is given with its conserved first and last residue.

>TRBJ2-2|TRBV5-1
CASQGTSGSLGELFF
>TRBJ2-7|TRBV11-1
CASTRDLGDYEQYF
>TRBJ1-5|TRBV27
CASSLLPGQTGNQPQHF
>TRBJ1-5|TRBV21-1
CASSKDIGGQPSSYSNQPQHF
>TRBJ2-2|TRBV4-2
CASSQTSGRVTGELFF
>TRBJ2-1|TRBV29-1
CSAVPSGTSYNEQFF
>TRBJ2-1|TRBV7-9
CASSLAVGPEHEQFF
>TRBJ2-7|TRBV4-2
CASSQEGVDRVISEQYF
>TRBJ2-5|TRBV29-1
CSVEPVIGQETQYF
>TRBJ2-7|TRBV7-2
CASRPGSTYEQYF
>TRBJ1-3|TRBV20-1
CSATQGGLGNTIYF
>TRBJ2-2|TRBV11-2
CASSGWNGELFF
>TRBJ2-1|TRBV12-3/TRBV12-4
CASSLIGSGEQFF
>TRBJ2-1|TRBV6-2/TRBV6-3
CASSSNRGNEQFF
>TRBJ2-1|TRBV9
CASSPLAGRSYNEQFF
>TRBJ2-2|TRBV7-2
CASSSPHVRERAGELFF
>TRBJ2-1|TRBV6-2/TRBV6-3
CASSQRQGYNEQFF
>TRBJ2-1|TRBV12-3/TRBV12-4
CASSRRGQGIDEQFF
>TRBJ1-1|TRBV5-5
CASSLLRDMNTEAFF
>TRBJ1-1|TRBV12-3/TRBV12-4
CASRFVIGSTEAFF
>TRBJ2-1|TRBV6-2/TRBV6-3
CASSRPINEQFF
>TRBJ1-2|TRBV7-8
CASSLGRREYGYTF
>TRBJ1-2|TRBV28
CASSFFSYGYTF
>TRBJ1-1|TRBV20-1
CSATSTGTSRAFF
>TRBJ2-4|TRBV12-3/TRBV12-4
CASSLRGESYIQYF
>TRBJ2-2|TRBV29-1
CSVELVGQEAGELFF
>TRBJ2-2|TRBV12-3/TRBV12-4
CASSFDRGIAGELFF
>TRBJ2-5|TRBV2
CASSDVGQGSQYF
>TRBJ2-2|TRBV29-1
CSASRQDLSGELFF
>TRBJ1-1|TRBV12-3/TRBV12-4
CASSTGQGQRWAFF
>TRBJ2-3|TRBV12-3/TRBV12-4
CASSTRRPGLAGDTQYF
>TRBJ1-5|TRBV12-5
CASGSHIDQPQHF
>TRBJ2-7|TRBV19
CASSISFREPPYGEQYF
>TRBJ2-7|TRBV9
CASSAHPGQGAREQYF
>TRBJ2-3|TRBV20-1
CSAVRGAGTDTQYF
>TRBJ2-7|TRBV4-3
CASSRSGSGDYEQYF
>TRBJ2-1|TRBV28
CATQELGSYNEQFF
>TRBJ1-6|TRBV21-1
CASSNRGRQNSPLHF
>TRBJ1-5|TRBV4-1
CASSQGTTSNQPQHF
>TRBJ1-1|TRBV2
CASSERGLNTEAFF
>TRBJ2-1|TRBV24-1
CATSGTGGSYNEQFF
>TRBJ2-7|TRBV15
CATSGLGAEAYEQYF
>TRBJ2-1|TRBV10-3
CAIRTVAGGPLNEQFF
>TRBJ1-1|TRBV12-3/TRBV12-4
CASSFGRLNTEAFF
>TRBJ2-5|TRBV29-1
CSVRTGGIETQYF
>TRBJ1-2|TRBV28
CAGRDSLRGGYTF
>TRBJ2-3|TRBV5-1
CASSLFGRGSTDTQYF
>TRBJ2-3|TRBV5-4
CASSLAGSLGQYF
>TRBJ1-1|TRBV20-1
CSAPGVQAEAFF
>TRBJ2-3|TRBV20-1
CSARARGSTDTQYF